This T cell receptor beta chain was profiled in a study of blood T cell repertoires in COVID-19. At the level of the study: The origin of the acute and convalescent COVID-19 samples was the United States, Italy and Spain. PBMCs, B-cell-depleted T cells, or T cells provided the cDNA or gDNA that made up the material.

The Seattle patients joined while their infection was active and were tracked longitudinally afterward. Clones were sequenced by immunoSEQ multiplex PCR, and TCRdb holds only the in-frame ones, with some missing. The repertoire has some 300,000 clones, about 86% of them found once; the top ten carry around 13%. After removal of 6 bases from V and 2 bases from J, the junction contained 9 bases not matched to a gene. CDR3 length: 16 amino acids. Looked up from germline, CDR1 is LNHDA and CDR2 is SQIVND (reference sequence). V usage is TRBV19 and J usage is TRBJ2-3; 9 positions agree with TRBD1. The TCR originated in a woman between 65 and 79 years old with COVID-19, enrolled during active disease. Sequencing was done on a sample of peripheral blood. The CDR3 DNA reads TGTGCCAGTAGCCACTACAGGGGGCCGTCCACAGATACGCAGTATTTT. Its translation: CASSHYRGPSTDTQYF. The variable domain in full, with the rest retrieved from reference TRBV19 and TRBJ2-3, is DGGITQSPKYLFRKEGQNVTLSCEQNLNHDAMYWYRQDPGQGLRLIYYSQIVNDFQKGDIAEGYSVSREKKESFPLTVTSAQKNPTAFYLCASSHYRGPSTDTQYFGPGTRLTVL.